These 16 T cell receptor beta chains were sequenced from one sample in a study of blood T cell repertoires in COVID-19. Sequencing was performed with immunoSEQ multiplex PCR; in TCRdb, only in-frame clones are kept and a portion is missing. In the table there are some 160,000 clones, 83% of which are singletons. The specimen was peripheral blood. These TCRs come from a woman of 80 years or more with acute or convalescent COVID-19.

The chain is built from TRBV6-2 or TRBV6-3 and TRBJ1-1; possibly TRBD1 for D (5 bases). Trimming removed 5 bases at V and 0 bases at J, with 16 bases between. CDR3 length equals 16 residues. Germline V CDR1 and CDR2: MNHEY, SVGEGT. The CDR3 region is CASSPNQQDLNTEAFF. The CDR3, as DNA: TGTGCCAGCAGTCCAAATCAACAGGACCTGAACACTGAAGCTTTCTTT.

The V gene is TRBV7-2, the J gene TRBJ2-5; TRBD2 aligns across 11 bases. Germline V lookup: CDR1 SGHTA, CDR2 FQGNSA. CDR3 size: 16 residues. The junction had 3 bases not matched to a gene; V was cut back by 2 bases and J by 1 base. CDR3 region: CASSLSLAGGQETQYF. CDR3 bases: TGTGCCAGCAGCTTAAGCCTAGCGGGGGGCCAAGAGACCCAGTACTTC.

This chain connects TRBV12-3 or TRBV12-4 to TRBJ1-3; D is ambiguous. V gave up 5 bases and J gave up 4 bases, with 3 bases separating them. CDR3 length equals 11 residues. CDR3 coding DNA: TGTGCCAGCAGTACAGGAAACACCATATATTTT. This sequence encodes CASSTGNTIYF.

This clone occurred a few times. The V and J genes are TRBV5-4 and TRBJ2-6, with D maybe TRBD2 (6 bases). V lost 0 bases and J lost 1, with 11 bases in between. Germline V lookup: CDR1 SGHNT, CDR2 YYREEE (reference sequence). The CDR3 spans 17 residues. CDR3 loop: CASSLGSGVSGANVLTF. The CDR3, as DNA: TGTGCCAGCAGCTTGGGGTCGGGAGTATCTGGGGCCAACGTCCTGACTTTC.

Here the CDR3 reads CASTPSTSGVTTDTQYF. DNA for the CDR3: TGTGCCAGCACTCCCTCAACTTCAGGGGTTACCACAGATACGCAGTATTTT. V gene TRBV27 combines with J gene TRBJ2-3; tentatively, D is TRBD1 (6 bases). CDR3 length: 17 residues. From germline, CDR1 is MNHEY and CDR2 SMNVEV (reference sequence). Trimming took off 7 bases at V and 2 bases at J, with 22 bases between the two ends.

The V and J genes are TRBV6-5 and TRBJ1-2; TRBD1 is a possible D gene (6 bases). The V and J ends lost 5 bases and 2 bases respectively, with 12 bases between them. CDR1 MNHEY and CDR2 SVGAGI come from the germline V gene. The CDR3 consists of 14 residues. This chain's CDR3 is CASSRTATNYGYTF. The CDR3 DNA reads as TGTGCCAGCAGTAGGACAGCTACGAACTATGGCTACACCTTC.

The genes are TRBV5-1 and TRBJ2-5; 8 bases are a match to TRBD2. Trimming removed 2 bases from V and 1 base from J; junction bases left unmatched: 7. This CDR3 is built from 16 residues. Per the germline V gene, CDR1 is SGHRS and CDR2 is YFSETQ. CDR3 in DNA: TGCGCCAGCAGCTTCGATGGCGGGGGGCTCCAAGAGACCCAGTACTTC. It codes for CASSFDGGGLQETQYF.

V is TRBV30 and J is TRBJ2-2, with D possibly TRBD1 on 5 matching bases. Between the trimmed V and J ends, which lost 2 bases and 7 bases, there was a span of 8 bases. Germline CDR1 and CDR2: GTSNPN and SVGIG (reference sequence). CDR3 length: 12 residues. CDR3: CAWSRGIGELFF. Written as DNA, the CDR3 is TGTGCCTGGAGTAGGGGAATCGGGGAGCTGTTTTTT.

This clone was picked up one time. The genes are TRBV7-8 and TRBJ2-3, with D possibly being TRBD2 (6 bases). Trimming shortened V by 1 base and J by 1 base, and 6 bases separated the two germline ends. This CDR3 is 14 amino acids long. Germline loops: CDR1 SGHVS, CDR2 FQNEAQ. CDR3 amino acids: CASSLGLGTDTQYF. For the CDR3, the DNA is TGTGCCAGCAGCTTAGGACTAGGCACAGATACGCAGTATTTT.

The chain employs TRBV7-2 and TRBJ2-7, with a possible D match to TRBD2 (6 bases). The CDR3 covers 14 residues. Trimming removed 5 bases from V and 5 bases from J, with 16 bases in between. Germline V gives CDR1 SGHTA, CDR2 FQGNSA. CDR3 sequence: CASSRDWSSHEQYF. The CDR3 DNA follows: TGTGCCAGCAGCCGGGACTGGTCTTCACACGAGCAGTACTTC.

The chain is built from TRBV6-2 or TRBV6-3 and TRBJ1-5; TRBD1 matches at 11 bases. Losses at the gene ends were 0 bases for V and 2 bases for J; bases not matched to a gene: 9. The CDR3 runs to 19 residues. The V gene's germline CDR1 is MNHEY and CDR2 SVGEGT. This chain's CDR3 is CASSYSGQGVIRGNQPQHF. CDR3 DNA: TGTGCCAGCAGTTACTCGGGACAGGGGGTAATTAGGGGCAATCAGCCCCAGCATTTT.

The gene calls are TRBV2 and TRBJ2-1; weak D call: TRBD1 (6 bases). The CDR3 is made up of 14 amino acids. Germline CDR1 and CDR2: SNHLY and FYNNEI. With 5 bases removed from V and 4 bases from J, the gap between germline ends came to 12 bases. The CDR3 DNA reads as TGTGCCAGCAGTCTCCGGGACAAGTACAATGAGCAGTTCTTC. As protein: CASSLRDKYNEQFF.

In DNA, the CDR3 is TGTGCCAGCAGCCTAATGAGTGGCGGAGGCTATGGCTACACCTTC. The encoded protein is CASSLMSGGGYGYTF. The chain has TRBV3-1 (or the pseudogene TRBV3-2) and TRBJ1-2; D remains ambiguous. With 4 bases removed from V and 4 bases from J, the gap between germline ends came to 16 bases. The CDR3 covers 15 residues. The germline V gene encodes CDR1 LGHDT and CDR2 YNNKEL (reference sequence).

The CDR3 sequence: CASSPYITSVSYNEQFF. The CDR3 DNA follows: TGTGCCAGCAGCCCTTATATAACTAGCGTCTCCTACAATGAGCAGTTCTTC. The V and J genes are TRBV7-2 and TRBJ2-1; 7 bases match TRBD2. Germline CDR1 and CDR2: SGHTA and FQGNSA. This CDR3 is built from 17 residues. The V and J ends lost 5 bases and 0 bases, in that order; junction bases with no gene match: 10.

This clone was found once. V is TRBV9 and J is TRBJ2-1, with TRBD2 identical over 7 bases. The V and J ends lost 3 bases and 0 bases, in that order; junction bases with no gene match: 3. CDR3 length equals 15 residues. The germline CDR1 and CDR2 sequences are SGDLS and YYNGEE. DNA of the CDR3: TGTGCCAGCAGCGAGGGGAGGGGCTCCTACAATGAGCAGTTCTTC. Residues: CASSEGRGSYNEQFF.

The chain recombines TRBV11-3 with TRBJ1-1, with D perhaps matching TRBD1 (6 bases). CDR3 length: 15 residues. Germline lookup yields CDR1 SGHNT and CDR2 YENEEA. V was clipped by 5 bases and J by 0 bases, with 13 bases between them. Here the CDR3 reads CASSTAGDMNTEAFF. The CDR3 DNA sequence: TGTGCCAGCAGCACAGCAGGGGATATGAACACTGAAGCTTTCTTT.